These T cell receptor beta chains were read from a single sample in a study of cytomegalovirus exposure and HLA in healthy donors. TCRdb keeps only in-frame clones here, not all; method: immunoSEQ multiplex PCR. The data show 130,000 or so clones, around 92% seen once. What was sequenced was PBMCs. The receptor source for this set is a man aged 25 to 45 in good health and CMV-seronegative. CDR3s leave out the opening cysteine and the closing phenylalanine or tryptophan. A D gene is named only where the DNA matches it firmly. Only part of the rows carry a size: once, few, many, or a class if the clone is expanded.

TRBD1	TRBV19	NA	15	ASSTPNTGTGGNEQF
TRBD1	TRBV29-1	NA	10	SAGTDSYEQY
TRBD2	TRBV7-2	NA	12	ASSKTSGGATQY
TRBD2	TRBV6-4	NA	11	ASRLAGGDTQY
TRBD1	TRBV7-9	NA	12	ASSLGTGRHEQF
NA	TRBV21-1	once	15	ASSKVGVTVGCYEQY
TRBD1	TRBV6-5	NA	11	ASSSDRGETQY
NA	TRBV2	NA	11	ASSDVPRSAQH
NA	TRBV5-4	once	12	ASSLDSSNTEAF
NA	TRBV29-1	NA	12	SVQLGTSGYGYT
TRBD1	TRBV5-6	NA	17	ASSHLPRGRVSTGNTIY
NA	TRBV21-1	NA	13	ARRGQGGGANVLT
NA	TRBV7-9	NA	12	ASSLGQNQETQY
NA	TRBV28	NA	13	ASSSPGESNTEAF
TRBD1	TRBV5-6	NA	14	ASSLAGTDSLPTLH
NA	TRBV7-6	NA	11	ASSLSRAQPQH
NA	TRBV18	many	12	ASSPLGENYGYT
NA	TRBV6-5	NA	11	ASSTGNSYEQY
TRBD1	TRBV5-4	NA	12	ASSLTGWHNEQF
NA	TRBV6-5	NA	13	ASSYEERANSPLH
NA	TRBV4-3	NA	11	ASSQDLRETQY
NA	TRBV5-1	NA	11	ASSSTGQGGYT
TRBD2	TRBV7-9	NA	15	ASSPPQRGPRTDTQY
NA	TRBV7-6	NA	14	ASSSPGLNALHEQF
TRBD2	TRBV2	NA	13	ASSGIAGAPNEQF
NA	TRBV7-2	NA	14	ASSPQGRVGNSPLH
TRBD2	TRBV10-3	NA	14	AISESPSGGTDTQY
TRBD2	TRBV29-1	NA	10	SVLTSGGEQF
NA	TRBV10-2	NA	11	ASAATLVTEAF
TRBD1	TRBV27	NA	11	ASSSSDRDTQY
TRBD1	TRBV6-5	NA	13	ASRKDRGPTDTQY
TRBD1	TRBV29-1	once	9	SGDRGDTQY
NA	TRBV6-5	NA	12	ASSRQNSGNTIY
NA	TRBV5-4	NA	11	ASSYQEGNEQF
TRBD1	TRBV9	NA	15	ASSVVAGTENTGELF
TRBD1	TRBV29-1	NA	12	SVERTGGSHEQY
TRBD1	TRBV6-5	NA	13	ASRPGTGLYGEQY
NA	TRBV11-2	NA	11	ASSSSPGNTIY
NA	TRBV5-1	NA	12	ASSRGGSYNEQF
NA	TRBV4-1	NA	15	ASSPLLGGASEETQY
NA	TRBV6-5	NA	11	ASSYDRFGEQY
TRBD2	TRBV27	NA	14	ASSLSGGGPTYEQY
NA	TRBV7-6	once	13	ASSFAGQANEKLF
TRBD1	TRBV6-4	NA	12	ASSRDRGYNEQF
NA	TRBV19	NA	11	ASSSRSRGEAF
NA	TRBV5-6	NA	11	ASSLEANTEAF
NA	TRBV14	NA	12	ASSQFWGDNEQF
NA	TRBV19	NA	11	ASNPGGADTQY